The 25 T cell receptor beta chains below come from one sample, sequenced in a study of T-cell memory formation after mild COVID-19. Each CDR3 protein gets one entry after TCRdb re-called the 5' RACE reads with MiXCR. The profile shows over 120,000 distinct CDR3 sequences, 15% to 20% of them singletons. Sequenced input: PBMCs or a T cell subset sorted from them (not recorded which). The origin of the receptors is an adult woman who had mild COVID-19 (a few samples of this study predate the infection). Cell type and time point are not known.

This sequence joins TRBV12-3 or TRBV12-4 and TRBJ1-5; 9 positions match TRBD1. This CDR3 spans 15 amino acids. The J segment lost 5 bases and the V segment lost 3 bases, leaving 5 bases of the junction unmatched. CDR3 nucleotide sequence: TGTGCCAGCAGTTTTGGGACAGGGTCGGATCAGCCCCAGCATTTT. Translation gives CASSFGTGSDQPQHF.

This clonotype was recorded a few times. The CDR3 protein is CASSSQQGANTEAFF. CDR3 DNA sequence: TGTGCCAGCAGCTCCCAACAGGGGGCGAACACTGAAGCTTTCTTT. The chain is built from TRBV7-3 and TRBJ1-1; TRBD1 agrees at 9 bases. The CDR3 consists of 15 residues. Germline lookup yields CDR1 SGHTA and CDR2 FQGTGA. V was pared by 4 bases and J by 1 base, with 4 bases of the junction left unmatched.

V is TRBV11-1 and J is TRBJ2-7; D might be TRBD2 (6 bases). V was cut by 1 base and J by 3 bases, with 10 bases left in between. Germline-derived CDR1 and CDR2 are SGHAT and FQDESV (reference sequence). This CDR3 contains 14 residues. CDR3 coding DNA: TGTGCCAGCAGCTTAGTTCGTAGCGGCTACGAGCAGTACTTC. Translation: CASSLVRSGYEQYF.

This clonotype turned up a few times. CDR3 sequence: CASSYGRVDTQYF. Written as DNA, the CDR3 is TGTGCCAGCAGCTACGGCAGGGTAGATACGCAGTATTTT. V is TRBV7-8 and J is TRBJ2-3, with D perhaps TRBD1 (5 bases). CDR1 SGHVS and CDR2 FQNEAQ come from the germline V gene. CDR3 length: 13 residues. V gave up 4 bases and J gave up 5 bases, with 10 bases separating them.

This clonotype was counted between two and nine times. The chain couples TRBV20-1 to TRBJ2-2, with 8 bases aligning to TRBD2. The CDR3 spans 16 residues. Trimming took 0 bases from V and 4 from J; bases not matched to a gene: 7. The germline CDR1 and CDR2 sequences are DFQATT and SNEGSKA (reference sequence). Written as DNA, the CDR3 is TGCAGTGCTAGAGATGGGAGCGGGGGAAGCACCGGGGAGCTGTTTTTT. Its protein is CSARDGSGGSTGELFF.

The V call is TRBV6-5, the J call TRBJ1-1, with D possibly being TRBD1 (6 bases). The CDR3 totals 12 residues. Trimming removed 4 bases at V and 12 bases at J, with 15 bases between. Germline values: CDR1 MNHEY, CDR2 SVGAGI. Here the CDR3 DNA reads TGTGCCAGCAGTTTGGAAGGACAGAAAACTTTCTTT. It encodes CASSLEGQKTFF.

The genes are TRBV5-4 and TRBJ1-1; no firm D call. V was clipped by 1 base and J by 0 bases, with 7 bases between them. CDR3 size: 14 residues. Germline-derived CDR1 and CDR2 are SGHNT and YYREEE (reference sequence). CDR3 in amino acids: CASSLTRMNTEAFF. The CDR3 DNA is TGTGCCAGCAGCTTGACGCGGATGAACACTGAAGCTTTCTTT.

V is TRBV19 and J is TRBJ2-3, with TRBD2 matching 15 bases. The length of the CDR3 is 17 residues. V lost 5 bases and J lost 2; bases outside the gene matches: 5. Germline V gene sequence: CDR1 LNHDA, CDR2 SQIVND (reference sequence). CDR3 sequence (DNA): TGTGCCAGTAGTCGCCGGACTAGCGGGAGGGTCACAGATACGCAGTATTTT. Encoded protein: CASSRRTSGRVTDTQYF.

This clonotype showed up many times. The chain employs TRBV6-5 and TRBJ2-7; perhaps TRBD1 as D (6 bases). The CDR3 runs to 13 residues. With 8 bases removed from V and 3 bases from J, the gap between germline ends came to 14 bases. Germline loops: CDR1 MNHEY, CDR2 SVGAGI. The CDR3 region is CASFRGRGYEQYF. CDR3 bases: TGTGCCAGCTTCCGGGGCAGGGGCTACGAGCAGTACTTC.

This clonotype was detected ten times or more. The chain links TRBV12-3 or TRBV12-4 to TRBJ2-5; 8 bases are a match to TRBD1. V dropped 5 bases and J dropped 5; count of bases not matched to a gene: 7. The CDR3 loop spans 14 amino acids. CDR3 residues: CASSLGDRRETQYF. The CDR3 DNA reads as TGTGCCAGCAGTCTAGGGGACAGGAGGGAGACCCAGTACTTC.

This clonotype was seen many times. The chain joins TRBV2 to TRBJ1-4; TRBD1 agrees at 7 bases. The CDR3 sequence is 15 residues long. The junction had 7 bases not matched to a gene; V was cut back by 3 bases and J by 6 bases. The germline V gene encodes CDR1 SNHLY and CDR2 FYNNEI. This CDR3 is CASSDSGQRHEKLFF. The DNA for the CDR3 is TGTGCCAGCAGTGACTCGGGACAGAGGCATGAAAAACTGTTTTTT.

This clonotype appeared a few times. V and J are TRBV5-1 and TRBJ2-7, with 8 bases that match TRBD1. Germline CDR1 and CDR2: SGHRS and YFSETQ. This CDR3 has 15 residues. Trimming removed 0 bases from V and 6 bases from J; junction bases left unmatched: 8. The CDR3 loop is CASSLDPTGGFEQYF. Written as DNA, the CDR3 is TGCGCCAGCAGCTTGGACCCAACAGGGGGTTTCGAGCAGTACTTC.

The V gene is TRBV5-1, the J gene TRBJ2-1; 12 nucleotides align to TRBD1. CDR3 length equals 15 residues. V shed 4 bases, J shed 6 bases, and the junction held 5 bases outside the gene matches. Germline CDR1 and CDR2: SGHRS and YFSETQ. The CDR3: CASSLGTGGRNEQFF. In DNA, the CDR3 is TGCGCCAGCAGCCTCGGGACAGGGGGCCGCAATGAGCAGTTCTTC.

This clonotype showed up just a few times. The V and J genes are TRBV5-1 and TRBJ2-1; D is possibly TRBD1 (5 bases). The CDR3 spans 19 residues. The germline V and J ends were trimmed by 4 bases and 1 base, with 24 bases remaining between them. Per germline, CDR1 SGHRS and CDR2 YFSETQ. CDR3 amino acids: CASSGTTSPTQGSYNEQFF. The CDR3 nucleotides read TGCGCCAGCAGCGGAACCACATCGCCCACGCAGGGATCCTACAATGAGCAGTTCTTC.

The genes are TRBV3-1 and TRBJ2-3; 8 bases fit TRBD2. The CDR3 covers 15 residues. CDR1 is LGHDT and CDR2 is YNNKEL in the germline V gene (reference sequence). V trimming: 1 base; J trimming: 6 bases; junction bases outside the gene matches: 6. The CDR3: CASSQGGTREDTQYF. CDR3 DNA: TGTGCCAGCAGCCAAGGCGGGACTAGAGAGGATACGCAGTATTTT.

The rearrangement links TRBV29-1 to TRBJ1-1, with TRBD1 matching 7 bases. With V trimmed by 3 bases and J by 4 bases, 5 bases remained unmatched. The CDR3 extends over 13 amino acids. Germline-derived CDR1 and CDR2 are SQVTM and ANQGSEA. The CDR3 DNA reads TGCAGCGTTGACGGCAGGGGGGCCACTGAAGCTTTCTTT. Amino acids: CSVDGRGATEAFF.

This chain connects TRBV20-1 to TRBJ1-4; no firm D call. The germline CDR1 and CDR2 sequences are DFQATT and SNEGSKA (reference sequence). The V end was cut by 2 bases, the J end by 3 bases, with 13 bases between. CDR3 size: 15 residues. The CDR3 loop reads CSARKAGVANEKLFF. CDR3 bases: TGCAGTGCTAGAAAGGCGGGAGTCGCTAATGAAAAACTGTTTTTT.

The V call is TRBV5-1, the J call TRBJ2-2; the D gene could be TRBD1 or TRBD2 (5 bases each). CDR1 SGHRS and CDR2 YFSETQ come from the germline V gene. The CDR3 has 15 amino acids. Trimming took 4 bases from V and 3 from J, leaving 13 bases between them. The CDR3 nucleotides are TGCGCCAGCAGCGGTACGGGACGCCACACCGGGGAGCTGTTTTTT. Residues: CASSGTGRHTGELFF.

This clonotype was detected only a few times. The rearrangement joins TRBV24-1 to TRBJ2-1; TRBD2 agrees at 9 bases. V was pared by 2 bases and J by 6 bases, with 10 bases of the junction left unmatched. CDR3 length equals 17 residues. CDR1 KGHDR and CDR2 SFDVKD come from the germline V gene. The DNA of the CDR3 is TGTGCCACCAGTGATTCGCGGGGACTAGCCGATCTCAATGAGCAGTTCTTC. Protein sequence: CATSDSRGLADLNEQFF.

This clonotype was picked up a small number of times. The CDR3 DNA is TGCAGTGCTATGTCACGTGGACAGCACTATGGCTACACCTTC. Protein sequence: CSAMSRGQHYGYTF. The J gene is TRBJ1-2, the V gene TRBV20-1, with D perhaps TRBD1 (6 bases). The germline CDR1 and CDR2 sequences are DFQATT and SNEGSKA (reference sequence). This CDR3 region has 14 residues. V was trimmed by 4 bases and J by 3 bases, leaving 15 bases between them.

This clonotype was seen more than once but under ten times. The chain carries TRBV6-1 and TRBJ2-3, with TRBD1 matching 7 bases. The CDR3 totals 15 residues. After removal of 6 bases from V and 0 bases from J, the junction contained 6 bases not matched to a gene. Germline V CDR1 and CDR2: MNHNS, SASEGT. CDR3 coding DNA: TGTGCCAGCAGCCGACAGGGCTTTAGCACAGATACGCAGTATTTT. This sequence encodes CASSRQGFSTDTQYF.

This rearrangement joins TRBV18 to TRBJ1-2; D ambiguous. The CDR3 runs to 17 residues. Germline values: CDR1 KGHSH, CDR2 LQKENI. V was shortened by 0 bases and J by 0 bases, with 14 bases between the two germline ends. CDR3 sequence reads: CASSPPGSATTNYGYTF. Here the CDR3 DNA reads TGTGCCAGCTCACCACCCGGCAGCGCAACAACTAACTATGGCTACACCTTC. Drawing the rest from reference TRBV18 and TRBJ1-2, the complete variable domain is NAGVMQNPRHLVRRRGQEARLRCSPMKGHSHVYWYRQLPEEGLKFMVYLQKENIIDESGMPKERFSAEFPKEGPSILRIQQVVRGDSAAYFCASSPPGSATTNYGYTFGSGTRLTVV.

The table lists this clonotype with many counts. The genes are TRBV7-2 and TRBJ2-1; 13 nucleotides agree with TRBD2. The ends lost 6 bases at V and 4 bases at J; junction bases unmatched: 15. CDR1 SGHTA and CDR2 FQGNSA come from the germline V gene. This CDR3 spans 19 amino acids. The CDR3: CASSQFSGTSGTRYNEQFF. DNA for the CDR3: TGTGCCAGCAGTCAGTTCTCCGGGACTAGCGGGACTAGATACAATGAGCAGTTCTTC.

In this sample, this clonotype turned up a few times. The rearrangement uses TRBV27 and TRBJ2-3; D is ambiguous. Germline CDR1 is MNHEY and CDR2 is SMNVEV (reference sequence). The germline V and J ends were trimmed by 5 bases and 2 bases, with 8 bases remaining between them. The CDR3 has 13 amino acids. CDR3 sequence: CASSESLTDTQYF. CDR3 nucleotides: TGTGCCAGCAGTGAGAGTCTCACAGATACGCAGTATTTT.

This clonotype was seen only a few times. The chain combines TRBV29-1 with TRBJ1-1, with 7 bases matching TRBD1. This CDR3 has 13 amino acids. After removal of 7 bases from V and 0 bases from J, the junction contained 5 bases not matched to a gene. CDR1 SQVTM and CDR2 ANQGSEA come from the germline V gene. The CDR3 DNA is TGCAGCGCGTCGACAGGGATGAACACTGAAGCTTTCTTT. Translated, it gives CSASTGMNTEAFF. The full variable domain, in which reference TRBV29-1 and TRBJ1-1 provide the parts outside the CDR3, is SAVISQKPSRDICQRGTSLTIQCQVDSQVTMMFWYRQQPGQSLTLIATANQGSEATYESGFVIDKFPISRPNLTFSTLTVSNMSPEDSSIYLCSASTGMNTEAFFGQGTRLTVV.